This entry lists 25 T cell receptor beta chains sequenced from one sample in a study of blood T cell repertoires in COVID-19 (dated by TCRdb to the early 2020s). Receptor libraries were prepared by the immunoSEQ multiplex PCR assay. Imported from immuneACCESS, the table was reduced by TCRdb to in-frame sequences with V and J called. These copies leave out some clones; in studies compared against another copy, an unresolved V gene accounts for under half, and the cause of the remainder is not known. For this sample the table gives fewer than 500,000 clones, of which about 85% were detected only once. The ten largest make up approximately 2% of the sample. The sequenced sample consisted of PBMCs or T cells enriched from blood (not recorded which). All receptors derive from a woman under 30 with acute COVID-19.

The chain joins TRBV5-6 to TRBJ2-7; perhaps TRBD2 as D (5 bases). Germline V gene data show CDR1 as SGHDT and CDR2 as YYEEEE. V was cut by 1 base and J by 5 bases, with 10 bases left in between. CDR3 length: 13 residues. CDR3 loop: CASSLWPGNEQYF. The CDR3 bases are TGTGCCAGCAGCTTGTGGCCGGGGAACGAGCAGTACTTC.

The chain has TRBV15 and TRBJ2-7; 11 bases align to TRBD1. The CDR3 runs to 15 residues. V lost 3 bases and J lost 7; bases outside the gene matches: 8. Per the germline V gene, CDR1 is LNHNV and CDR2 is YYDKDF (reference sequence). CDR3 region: CATSSYRDRGGEQYF. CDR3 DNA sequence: TGTGCCACCAGCAGCTACCGGGACAGGGGGGGTGAGCAGTACTTC.

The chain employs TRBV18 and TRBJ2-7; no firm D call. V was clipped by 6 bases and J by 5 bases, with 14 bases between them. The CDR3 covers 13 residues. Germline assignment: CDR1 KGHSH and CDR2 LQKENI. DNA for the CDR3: TGTGCCAGCTCGCTTCTTTCGAGAGACGAGCAGTACTTC. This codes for CASSLLSRDEQYF.

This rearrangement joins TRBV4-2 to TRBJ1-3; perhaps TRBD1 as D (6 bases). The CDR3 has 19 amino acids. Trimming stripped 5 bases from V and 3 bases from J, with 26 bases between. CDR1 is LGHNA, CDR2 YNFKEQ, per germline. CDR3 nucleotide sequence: TGTGCCAGCAGCTCTCAAAGTTTTACCTCGGGACACAGTGGAAACACCATATATTTT. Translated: CASSSQSFTSGHSGNTIYF.

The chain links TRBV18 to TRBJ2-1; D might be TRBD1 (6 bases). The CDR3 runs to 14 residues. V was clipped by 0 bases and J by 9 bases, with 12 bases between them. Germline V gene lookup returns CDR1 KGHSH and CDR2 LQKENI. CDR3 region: CASSPPYRVGEQFF. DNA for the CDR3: TGTGCCAGCTCACCACCCTACAGGGTGGGTGAGCAGTTCTTC.

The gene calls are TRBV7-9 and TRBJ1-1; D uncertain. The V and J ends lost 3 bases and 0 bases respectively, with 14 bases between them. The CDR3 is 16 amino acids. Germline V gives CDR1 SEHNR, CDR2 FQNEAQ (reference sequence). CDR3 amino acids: CASSFRKTSMNTEAFF. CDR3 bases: TGTGCCAGCAGCTTTAGAAAGACATCCATGAACACTGAAGCTTTCTTT.

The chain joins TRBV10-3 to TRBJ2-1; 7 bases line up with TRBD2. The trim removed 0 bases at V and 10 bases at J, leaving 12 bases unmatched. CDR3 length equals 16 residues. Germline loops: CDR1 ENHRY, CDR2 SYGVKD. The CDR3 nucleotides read TGTGCCATCAGTGAGTCCCGGGGAGCCAGGGAGGGCGAGCAGTTCTTC. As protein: CAISESRGAREGEQFF.

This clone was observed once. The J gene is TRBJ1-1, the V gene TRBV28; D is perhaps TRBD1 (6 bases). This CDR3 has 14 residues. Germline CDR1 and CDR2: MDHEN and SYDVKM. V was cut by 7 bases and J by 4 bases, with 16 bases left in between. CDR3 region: CASKTAQQGTEAFF. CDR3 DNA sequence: TGTGCCAGCAAAACCGCTCAACAGGGCACTGAAGCTTTCTTT. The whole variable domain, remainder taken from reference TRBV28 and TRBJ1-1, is DVKVTQSSRYLVKRTGEKVFLECVQDMDHENMFWYRQDPGLGLRLIYFSYDVKMKEKGDIPEGYSVSREKKERFSLILESASTNQTSMYLCASKTAQQGTEAFFGQGTRLTVV.

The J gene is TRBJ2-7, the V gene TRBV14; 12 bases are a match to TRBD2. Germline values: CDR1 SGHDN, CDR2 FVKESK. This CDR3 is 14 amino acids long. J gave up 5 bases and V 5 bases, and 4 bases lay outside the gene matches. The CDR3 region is CASSSSGRVNEQYF. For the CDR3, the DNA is TGTGCCAGCAGCTCTAGCGGGAGGGTCAACGAGCAGTACTTC. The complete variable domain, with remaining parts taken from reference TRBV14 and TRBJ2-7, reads EAGVTQFPSHSVIEKGQTVTLRCDPISGHDNLYWYRRVMGKEIKFLLHFVKESKQDESGMPNNRFLAERTGGTYSTLKVQPAELEDSGVYFCASSSSGRVNEQYFGPGTRLTVT.

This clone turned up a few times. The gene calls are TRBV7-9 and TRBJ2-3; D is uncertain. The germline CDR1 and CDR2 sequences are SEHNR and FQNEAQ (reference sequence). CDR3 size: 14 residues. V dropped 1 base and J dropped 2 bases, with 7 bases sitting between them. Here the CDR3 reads CASSLVPHTDTQYF. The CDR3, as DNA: TGTGCCAGCAGCTTAGTCCCACACACAGATACGCAGTATTTT.

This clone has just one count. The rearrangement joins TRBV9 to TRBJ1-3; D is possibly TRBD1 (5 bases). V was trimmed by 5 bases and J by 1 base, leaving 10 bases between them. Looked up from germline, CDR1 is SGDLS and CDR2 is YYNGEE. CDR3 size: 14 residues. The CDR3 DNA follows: TGTGCCAGCAGGGGGCTTGGGTCTGGAAACACCATATATTTT. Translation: CASRGLGSGNTIYF.

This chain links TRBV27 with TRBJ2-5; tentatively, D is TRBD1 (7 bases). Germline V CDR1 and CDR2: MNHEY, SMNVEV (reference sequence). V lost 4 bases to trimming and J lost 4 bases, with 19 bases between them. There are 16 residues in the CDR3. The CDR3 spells CASSWFQGGPTETQYF. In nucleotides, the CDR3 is TGTGCCAGCAGTTGGTTCCAGGGGGGCCCCACAGAGACCCAGTACTTC.

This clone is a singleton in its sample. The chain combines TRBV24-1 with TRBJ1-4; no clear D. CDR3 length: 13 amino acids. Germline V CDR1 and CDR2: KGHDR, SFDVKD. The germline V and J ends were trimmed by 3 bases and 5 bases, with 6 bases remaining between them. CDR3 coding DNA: TGTGCCACCAGTGATGGGCACAATGAAAAACTGTTTTTT. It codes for CATSDGHNEKLFF.

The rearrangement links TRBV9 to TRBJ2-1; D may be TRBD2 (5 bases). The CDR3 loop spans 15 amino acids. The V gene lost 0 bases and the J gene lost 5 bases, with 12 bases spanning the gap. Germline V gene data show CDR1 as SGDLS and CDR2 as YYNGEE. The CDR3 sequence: CASSVDPGGNNEQFF. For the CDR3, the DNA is TGTGCCAGCAGCGTAGACCCAGGAGGAAACAATGAGCAGTTCTTC.

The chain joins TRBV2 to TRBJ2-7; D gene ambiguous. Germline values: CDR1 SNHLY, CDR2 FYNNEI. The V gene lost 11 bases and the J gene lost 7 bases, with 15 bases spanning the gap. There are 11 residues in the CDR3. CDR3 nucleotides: TGTGCCTCCTCAGGAAGACAAGAGCAGTACTTC. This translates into CASSGRQEQYF.

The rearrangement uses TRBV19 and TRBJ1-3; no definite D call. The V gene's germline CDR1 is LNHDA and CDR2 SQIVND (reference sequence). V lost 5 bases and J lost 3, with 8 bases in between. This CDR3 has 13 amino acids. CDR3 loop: CASSPDIGNTIYF. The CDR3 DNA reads TGTGCCAGTAGTCCCGACATTGGAAACACCATATATTTT.

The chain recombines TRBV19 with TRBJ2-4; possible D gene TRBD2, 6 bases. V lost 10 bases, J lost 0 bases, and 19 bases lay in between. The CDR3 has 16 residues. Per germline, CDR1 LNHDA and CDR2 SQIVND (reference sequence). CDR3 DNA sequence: TGTGCCACCAGACTAGGGCATACTGGAGCCAAAAACATTCAGTACTTC. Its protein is CATRLGHTGAKNIQYF.

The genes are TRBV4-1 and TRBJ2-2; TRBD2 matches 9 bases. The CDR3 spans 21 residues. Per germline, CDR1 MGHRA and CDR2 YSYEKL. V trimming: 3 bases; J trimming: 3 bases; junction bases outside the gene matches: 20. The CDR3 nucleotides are TGCGCCAGCAGCCAGGTTAGTGCAGGGAATAGCGGGAGTTTCTACACCGGGGAGCTGTTTTTT. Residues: CASSQVSAGNSGSFYTGELFF.

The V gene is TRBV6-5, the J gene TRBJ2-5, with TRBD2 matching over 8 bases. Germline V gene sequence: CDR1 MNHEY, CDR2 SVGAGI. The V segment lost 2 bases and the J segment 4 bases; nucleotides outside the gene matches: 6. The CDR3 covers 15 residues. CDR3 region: CASSYDTGTRETQYF. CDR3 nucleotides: TGTGCCAGCAGTTACGACACCGGGACTAGAGAGACCCAGTACTTC.

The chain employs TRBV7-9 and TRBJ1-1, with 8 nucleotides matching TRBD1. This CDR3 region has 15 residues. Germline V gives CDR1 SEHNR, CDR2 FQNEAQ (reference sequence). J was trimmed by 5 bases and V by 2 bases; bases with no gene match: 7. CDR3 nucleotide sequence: TGTGCCAGCAGCTTACTTACAGGGGGATGGACTGAAGCTTTCTTT. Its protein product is CASSLLTGGWTEAFF.

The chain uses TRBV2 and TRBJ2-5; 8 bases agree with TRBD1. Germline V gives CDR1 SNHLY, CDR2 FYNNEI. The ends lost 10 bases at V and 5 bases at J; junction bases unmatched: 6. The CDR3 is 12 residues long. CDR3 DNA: TGTGCCACCGACAGGGGCCGGGAGACCCAGTACTTC. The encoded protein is CATDRGRETQYF.

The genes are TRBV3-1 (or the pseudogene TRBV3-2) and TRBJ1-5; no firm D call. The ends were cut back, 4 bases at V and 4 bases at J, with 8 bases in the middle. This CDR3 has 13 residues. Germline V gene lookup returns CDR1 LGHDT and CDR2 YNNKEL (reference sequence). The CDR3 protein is CASSPDTNQPQHF. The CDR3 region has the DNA TGTGCCAGCAGCCCTGACACAAATCAGCCCCAGCATTTT.

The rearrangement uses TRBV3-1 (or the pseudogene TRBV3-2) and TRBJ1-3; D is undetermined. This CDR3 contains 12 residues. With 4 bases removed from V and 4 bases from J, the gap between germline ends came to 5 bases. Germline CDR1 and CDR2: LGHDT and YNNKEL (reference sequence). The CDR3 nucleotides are TGTGCCAGCAGCCCCGGGGGAAACACCATATATTTT. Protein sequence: CASSPGGNTIYF.

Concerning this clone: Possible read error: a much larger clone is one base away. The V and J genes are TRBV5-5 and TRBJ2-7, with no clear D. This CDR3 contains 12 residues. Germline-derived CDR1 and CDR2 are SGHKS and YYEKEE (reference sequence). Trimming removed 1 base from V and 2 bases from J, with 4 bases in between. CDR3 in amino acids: CASSLNTYEQYF. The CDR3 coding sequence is TGTGCCAGCAGCTTGAACACCTACGAGCAGTACTTC.

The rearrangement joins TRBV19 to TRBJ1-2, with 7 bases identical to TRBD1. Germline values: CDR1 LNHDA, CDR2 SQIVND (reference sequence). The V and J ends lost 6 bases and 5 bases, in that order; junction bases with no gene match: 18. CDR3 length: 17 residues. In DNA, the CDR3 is TGTGCCAGTAGCCGAACCCTGGGACAGCCCCACCCGTATGGCTACACCTTC. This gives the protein CASSRTLGQPHPYGYTF.